Sequencing of this T cell receptor beta chain was carried out in a study of technical replicates of blood from a few donors (dated by TCRdb to 2015 to 2018). The library was prepared using the immunoSEQ multiplex PCR assay. Here the immuneACCESS table is served through TCRdb, limited to in-frame sequences with V and J called. Missing clones are a known gap in these copies; in checked studies unresolved V genes cover under half, and the rest lacks a known reason. A total of over 55,000 clones appear in this sample, 70% to 90% of them only once. The top ten clonotypes cover under 6.5% of the sample. V is pruned by 3 bases and J by 4 bases, leaving 5 bases of the junction without a gene match. For CDR1 and CDR2, the germline V gene lists SGHTA and FQGNSA. From the cysteine through the phenylalanine, the CDR3 covers 14 amino acids. Left in the record is the CDR3 DNA by itself, 42 bases read in frame from the first base.

On this clone: The antigen it recognizes is unknown. No base qualities exist here, and no much larger clone lies one base off it.

The source of this sequence is a human donor in good health. Some clones in this sample may be carry-over from other donors' samples. Recombination linked TRBV7-2 to TRBJ1-1, with 7 bases in between that match TRBD1. Sequencing was performed on PBMCs. The nucleotide sequence is TGTGCCAGCAGCTTGCAGGGGGTGGGCACTGAAGCTTTCTTT. Its protein product is CASSLQGVGTEAFF.